This TCR beta chain was recorded in a study of T cells after yellow fever vaccination. TCRdb re-derived calls from the 5' RACE reads in MiXCR, one entry per CDR3 protein. The top ten hold about 3.3% of the sample, which has more than 300,000 distinct CDR3 sequences, around 10% seen once. Germline CDR1 is KGHDR and CDR2 is SFDVKD. This CDR3 spans 14 amino acids. The junction had 3 bases not matched to a gene; V was cut back by 3 bases and J by 8 bases. This receptor was identified in a man aged 18-30 years who received the YFV17D yellow fever vaccine. The rearrangement uses TRBV24-1 and TRBJ2-1; 10 bases agree with TRBD2. Sequences were derived from CD4+ T cells sorted from PBMCs, sampled 45 days after the yellow fever booster vaccination. CDR3 protein: CATSDSGGAHEQFF. CDR3 in DNA: TGTGCCACCAGTGATAGCGGGGGGGCCCATGAGCAGTTCTTC.